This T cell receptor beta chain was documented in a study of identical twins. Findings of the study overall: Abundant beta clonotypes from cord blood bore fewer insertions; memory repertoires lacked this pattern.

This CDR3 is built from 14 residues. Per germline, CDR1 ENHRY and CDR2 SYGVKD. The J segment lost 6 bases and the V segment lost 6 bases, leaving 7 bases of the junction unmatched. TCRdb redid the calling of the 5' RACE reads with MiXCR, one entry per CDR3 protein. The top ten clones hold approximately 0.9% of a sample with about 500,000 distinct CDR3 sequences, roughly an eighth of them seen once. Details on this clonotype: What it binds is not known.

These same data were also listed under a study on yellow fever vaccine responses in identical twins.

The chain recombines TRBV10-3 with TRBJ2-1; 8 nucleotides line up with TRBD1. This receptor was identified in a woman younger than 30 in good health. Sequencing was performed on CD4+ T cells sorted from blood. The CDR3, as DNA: TGTGCCATCAGCAAGGGACAGGCGATCAATGAGCAGTTCTTC. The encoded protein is CAISKGQAINEQFF.